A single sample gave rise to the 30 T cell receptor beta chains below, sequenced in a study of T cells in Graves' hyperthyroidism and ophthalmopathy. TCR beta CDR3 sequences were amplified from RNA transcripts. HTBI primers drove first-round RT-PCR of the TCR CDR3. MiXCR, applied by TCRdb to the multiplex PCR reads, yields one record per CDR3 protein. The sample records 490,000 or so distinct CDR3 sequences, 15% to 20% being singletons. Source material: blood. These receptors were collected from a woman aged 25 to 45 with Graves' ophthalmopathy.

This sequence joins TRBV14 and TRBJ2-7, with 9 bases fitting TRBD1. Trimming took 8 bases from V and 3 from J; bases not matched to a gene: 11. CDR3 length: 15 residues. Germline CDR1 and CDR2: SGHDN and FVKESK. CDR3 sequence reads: CASGPRQDRGYEQYF. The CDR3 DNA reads TGTGCCAGCGGCCCCCGCCAGGACAGGGGCTACGAGCAGTACTTC.

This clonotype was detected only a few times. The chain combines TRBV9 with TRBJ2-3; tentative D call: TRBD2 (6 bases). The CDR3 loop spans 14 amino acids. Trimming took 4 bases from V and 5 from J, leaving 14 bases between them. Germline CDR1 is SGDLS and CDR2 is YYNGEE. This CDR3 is CASSPGTLQDTQYF. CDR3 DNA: TGTGCCAGCAGCCCCGGGACTTTGCAAGATACGCAGTATTTT. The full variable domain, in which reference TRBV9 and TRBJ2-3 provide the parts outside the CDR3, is DSGVTQTPKHLITATGQRVTLRCSPRSGDLSVYWYQQSLDQGLQFLIQYYNGEERAKGNILERFSAQQFPDLHSELNLSSLELGDSALYFCASSPGTLQDTQYFGPGTRLTVL.

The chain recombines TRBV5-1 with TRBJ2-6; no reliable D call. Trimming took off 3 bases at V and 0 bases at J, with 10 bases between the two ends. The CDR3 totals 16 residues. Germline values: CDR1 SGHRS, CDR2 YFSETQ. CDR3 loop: CASSSFSGSGANVLTF. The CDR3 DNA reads TGCGCCAGCAGCTCGTTCTCGGGCTCTGGGGCCAACGTCCTGACTTTC.

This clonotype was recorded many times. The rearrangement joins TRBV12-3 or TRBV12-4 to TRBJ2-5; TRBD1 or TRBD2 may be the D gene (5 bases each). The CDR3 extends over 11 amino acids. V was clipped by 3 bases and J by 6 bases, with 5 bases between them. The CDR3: CASSLGQTQYF. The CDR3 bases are TGTGCCAGCAGTTTGGGACAGACCCAGTACTTC.

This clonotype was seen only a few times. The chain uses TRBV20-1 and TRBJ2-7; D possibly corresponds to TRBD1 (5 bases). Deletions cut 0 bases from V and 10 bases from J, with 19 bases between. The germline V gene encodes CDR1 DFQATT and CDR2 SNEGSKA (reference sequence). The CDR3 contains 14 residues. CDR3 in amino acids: CSARDQADTRDQYF. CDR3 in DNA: TGCAGTGCTAGAGATCAGGCGGACACCAGGGATCAGTACTTC.

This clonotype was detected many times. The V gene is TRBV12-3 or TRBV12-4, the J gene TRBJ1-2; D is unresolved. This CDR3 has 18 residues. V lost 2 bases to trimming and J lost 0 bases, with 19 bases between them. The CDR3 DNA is TGTGCCAGCAGTTTAATGCGGTCCTTGTCTGAAGCTAACTATGGCTACACCTTC. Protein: CASSLMRSLSEANYGYTF.

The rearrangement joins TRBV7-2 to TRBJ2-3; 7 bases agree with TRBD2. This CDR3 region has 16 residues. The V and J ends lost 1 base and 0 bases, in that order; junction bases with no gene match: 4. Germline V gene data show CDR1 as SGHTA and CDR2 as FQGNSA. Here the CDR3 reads CASSLVGGGSTDTQYF. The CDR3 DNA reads TGTGCCAGCAGCTTAGTTGGCGGGGGTAGCACAGATACGCAGTATTTT.

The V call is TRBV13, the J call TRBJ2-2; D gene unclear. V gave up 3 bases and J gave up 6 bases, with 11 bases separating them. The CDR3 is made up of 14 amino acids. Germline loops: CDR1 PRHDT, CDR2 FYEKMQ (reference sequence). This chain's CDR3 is CASSFFFRAGELFF. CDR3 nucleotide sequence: TGTGCCAGCAGCTTCTTTTTTCGGGCCGGGGAGCTGTTTTTT. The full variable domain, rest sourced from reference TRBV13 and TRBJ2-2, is AAGVIQSPRHLIKEKRETATLKCYPIPRHDTVYWYQQGPGQDPQFLISFYEKMQSDKGSIPDRFSAQQFSDYHSELNMSSLELGDSALYFCASSFFFRAGELFFGEGSRLTVL.

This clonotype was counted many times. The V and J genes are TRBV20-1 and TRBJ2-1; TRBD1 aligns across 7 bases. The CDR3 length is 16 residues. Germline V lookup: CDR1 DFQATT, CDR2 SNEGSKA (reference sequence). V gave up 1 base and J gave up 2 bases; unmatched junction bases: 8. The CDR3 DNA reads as TGCAGTGCTAGAGTAGGAGGACAGGAAGCCTACAATGAGCAGTTCTTC. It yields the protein CSARVGGQEAYNEQFF.

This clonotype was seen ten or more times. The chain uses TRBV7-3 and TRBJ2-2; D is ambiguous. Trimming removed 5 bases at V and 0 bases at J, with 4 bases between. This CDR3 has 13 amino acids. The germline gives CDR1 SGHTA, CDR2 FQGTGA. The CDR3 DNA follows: TGTGCCAGCAGCATTTCGAACACCGGGGAGCTGTTTTTT. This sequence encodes CASSISNTGELFF.

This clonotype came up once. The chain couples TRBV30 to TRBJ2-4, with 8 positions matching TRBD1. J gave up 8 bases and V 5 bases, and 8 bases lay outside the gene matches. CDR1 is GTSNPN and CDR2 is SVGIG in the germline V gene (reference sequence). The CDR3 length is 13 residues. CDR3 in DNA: TGTGCCTGGGGCCCAGGGGGCTGGGACATTCAGTACTTC. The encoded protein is CAWGPGGWDIQYF.

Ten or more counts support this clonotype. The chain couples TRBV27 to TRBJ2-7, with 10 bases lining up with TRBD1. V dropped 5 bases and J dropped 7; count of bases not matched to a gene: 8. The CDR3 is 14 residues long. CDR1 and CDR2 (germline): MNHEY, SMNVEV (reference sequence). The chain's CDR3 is CASSPGTGVKEQYF. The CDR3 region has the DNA TGTGCCAGCAGTCCCGGGACAGGGGTCAAGGAGCAGTACTTC.

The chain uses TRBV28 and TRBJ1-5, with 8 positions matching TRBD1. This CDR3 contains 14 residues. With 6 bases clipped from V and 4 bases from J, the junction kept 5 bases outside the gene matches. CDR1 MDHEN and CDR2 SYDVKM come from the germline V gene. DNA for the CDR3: TGTGCCAGCAGACTGGACAGGGAAAATCAGCCCCAGCATTTT. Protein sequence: CASRLDRENQPQHF.

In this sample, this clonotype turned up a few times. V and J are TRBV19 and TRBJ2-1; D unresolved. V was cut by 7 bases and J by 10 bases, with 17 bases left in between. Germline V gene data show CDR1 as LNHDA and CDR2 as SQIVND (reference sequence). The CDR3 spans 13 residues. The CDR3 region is CASTSLIEQEQFF. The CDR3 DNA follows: TGTGCCAGTACCTCGTTAATAGAACAGGAGCAGTTCTTC.

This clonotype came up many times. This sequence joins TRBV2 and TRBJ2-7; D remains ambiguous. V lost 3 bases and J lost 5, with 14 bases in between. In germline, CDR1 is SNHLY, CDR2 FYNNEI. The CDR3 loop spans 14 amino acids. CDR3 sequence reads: CASSEWAVTDEQYF. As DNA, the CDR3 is TGTGCCAGCAGTGAGTGGGCAGTTACTGACGAGCAGTACTTC.

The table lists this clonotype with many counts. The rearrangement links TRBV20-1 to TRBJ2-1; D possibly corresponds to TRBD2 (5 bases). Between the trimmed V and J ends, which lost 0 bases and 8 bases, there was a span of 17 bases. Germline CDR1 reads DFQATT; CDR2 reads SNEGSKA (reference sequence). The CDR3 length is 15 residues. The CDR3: CSARDVSPGLDEQFF. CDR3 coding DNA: TGCAGTGCTAGAGATGTCTCCCCGGGGTTGGATGAGCAGTTCTTC.

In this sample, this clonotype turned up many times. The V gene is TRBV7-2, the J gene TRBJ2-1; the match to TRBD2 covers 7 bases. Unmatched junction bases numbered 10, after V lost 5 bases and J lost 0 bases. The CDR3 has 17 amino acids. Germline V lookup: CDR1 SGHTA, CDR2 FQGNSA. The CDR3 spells CASSEKGSGFSYNEQFF. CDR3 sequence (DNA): TGTGCCAGCAGCGAGAAGGGTAGCGGGTTCTCCTACAATGAGCAGTTCTTC. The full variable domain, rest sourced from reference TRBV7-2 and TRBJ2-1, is GAGVSQSPSNKVTEKGKDVELRCDPISGHTALYWYRQSLGQGLEFLIYFQGNSAPDKSGLPSDRFSAERTGGSVSTLTIQRTQQEDSAVYLCASSEKGSGFSYNEQFFGPGTRLTVL.

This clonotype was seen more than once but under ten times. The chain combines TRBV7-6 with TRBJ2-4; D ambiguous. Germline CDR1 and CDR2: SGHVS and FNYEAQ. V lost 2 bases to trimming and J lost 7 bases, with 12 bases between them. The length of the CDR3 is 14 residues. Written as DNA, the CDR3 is TGTGCCAGCAGCTTATCCCAGGTTCGGAACATTCAGTACTTC. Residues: CASSLSQVRNIQYF.

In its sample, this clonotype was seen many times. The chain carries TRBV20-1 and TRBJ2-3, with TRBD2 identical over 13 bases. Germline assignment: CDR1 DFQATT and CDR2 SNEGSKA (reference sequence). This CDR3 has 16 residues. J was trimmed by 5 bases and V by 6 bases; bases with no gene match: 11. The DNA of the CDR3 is TGCAGTGCCGAACCGGGACTAGCGGGAAACCAAGATACGCAGTATTTT. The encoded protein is CSAEPGLAGNQDTQYF.

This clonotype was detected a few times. The CDR3 nucleotides are TGTGCCAGCGTTCCGGGACAGGGATCCAATGAGCAGTTCTTC. Its translation: CASVPGQGSNEQFF. The chain employs TRBV11-2 and TRBJ2-1, with 9 bases that match TRBD1. The germline gives CDR1 SGHAT, CDR2 FQNNGV. The junction had 8 bases not matched to a gene; V was cut back by 8 bases and J by 6 bases. The CDR3 length is 14 residues.

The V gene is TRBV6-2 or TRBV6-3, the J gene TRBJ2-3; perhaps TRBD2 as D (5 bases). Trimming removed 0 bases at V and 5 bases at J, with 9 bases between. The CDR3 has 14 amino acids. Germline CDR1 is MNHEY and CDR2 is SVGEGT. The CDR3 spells CASSYSGGQDTQYF. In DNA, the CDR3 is TGTGCCAGCAGTTACTCGGGCGGGCAAGATACGCAGTATTTT.

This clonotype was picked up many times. The CDR3 region has the DNA TGTGCCAGCGAAGAGTGGGGCCACGGCTACACCTTC. Its translation is CASEEWGHGYTF. The chain couples TRBV28 to TRBJ1-2, with a tentative D call TRBD1 (5 bases). The V end was cut by 8 bases, the J end by 8 bases, with 15 bases between. Per the germline V gene, CDR1 is MDHEN and CDR2 is SYDVKM. CDR3 length: 12 residues.

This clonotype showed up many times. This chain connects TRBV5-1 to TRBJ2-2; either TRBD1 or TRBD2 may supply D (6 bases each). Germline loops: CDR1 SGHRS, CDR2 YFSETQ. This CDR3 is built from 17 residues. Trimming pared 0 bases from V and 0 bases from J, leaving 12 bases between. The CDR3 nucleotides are TGCGCCAGCAGCTTGGGTCGGGGGCTCGCGAACACCGGGGAGCTGTTTTTT. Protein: CASSLGRGLANTGELFF. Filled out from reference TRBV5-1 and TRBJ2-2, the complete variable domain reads KAGVTQTPRYLIKTRGQQVTLSCSPISGHRSVSWYQQTPGQGLQFLFEYFSETQRNKGNFPGRFSGRQFSNSRSEMNVSTLELGDSALYLCASSLGRGLANTGELFFGEGSRLTVL.

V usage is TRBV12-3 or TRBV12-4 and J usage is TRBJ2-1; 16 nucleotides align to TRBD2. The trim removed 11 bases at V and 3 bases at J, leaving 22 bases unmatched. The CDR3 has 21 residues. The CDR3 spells CASGGQGGLAGGSYHYNEQFF. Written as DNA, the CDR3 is TGTGCCTCCGGGGGACAGGGGGGACTAGCGGGAGGGTCCTATCACTACAATGAGCAGTTCTTC.

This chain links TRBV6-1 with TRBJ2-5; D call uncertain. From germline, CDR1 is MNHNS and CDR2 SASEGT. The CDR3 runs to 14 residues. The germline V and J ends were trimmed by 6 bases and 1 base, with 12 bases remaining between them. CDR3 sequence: CASSLTQVQETQYF. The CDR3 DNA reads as TGTGCCAGCAGCTTAACCCAGGTCCAAGAGACCCAGTACTTC.

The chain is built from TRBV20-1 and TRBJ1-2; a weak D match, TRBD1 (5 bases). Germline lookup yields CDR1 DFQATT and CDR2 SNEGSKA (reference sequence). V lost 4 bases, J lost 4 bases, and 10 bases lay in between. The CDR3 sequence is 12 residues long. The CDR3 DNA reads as TGCAGTGCTAACAGGTCCCCCTATGGCTACACCTTC. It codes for CSANRSPYGYTF.

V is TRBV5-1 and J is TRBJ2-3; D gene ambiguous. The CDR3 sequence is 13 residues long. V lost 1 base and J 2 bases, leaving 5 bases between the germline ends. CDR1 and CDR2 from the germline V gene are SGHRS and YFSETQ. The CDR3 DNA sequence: TGCGCCAGCAGCTTGTGGAACACAGATACGCAGTATTTT. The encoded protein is CASSLWNTDTQYF.

The chain's CDR3 is CASSIAGYYNEQFF. The CDR3 DNA sequence: TGTGCCAGTAGTATAGCAGGGTACTACAATGAGCAGTTCTTC. The chain employs TRBV19 and TRBJ2-1; D possibly corresponds to TRBD1 (5 bases). Germline CDR1 and CDR2: LNHDA and SQIVND (reference sequence). The CDR3 length is 14 residues. V dropped 1 base and J dropped 3 bases, with 7 bases sitting between them. The full variable domain, with the rest looked up from reference TRBV19 and TRBJ2-1, is DGGITQSPKYLFRKEGQNVTLSCEQNLNHDAMYWYRQDPGQGLRLIYYSQIVNDFQKGDIAEGYSVSREKKESFPLTVTSAQKNPTAFYLCASSIAGYYNEQFFGPGTRLTVL.

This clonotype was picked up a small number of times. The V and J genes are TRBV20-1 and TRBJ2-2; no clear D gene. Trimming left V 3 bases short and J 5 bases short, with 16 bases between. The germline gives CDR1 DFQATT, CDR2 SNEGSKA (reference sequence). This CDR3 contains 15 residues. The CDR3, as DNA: TGCAGTGCTAGCGCCACAGAGAGCCGGACCGGGGAGCTGTTTTTT. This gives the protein CSASATESRTGELFF.

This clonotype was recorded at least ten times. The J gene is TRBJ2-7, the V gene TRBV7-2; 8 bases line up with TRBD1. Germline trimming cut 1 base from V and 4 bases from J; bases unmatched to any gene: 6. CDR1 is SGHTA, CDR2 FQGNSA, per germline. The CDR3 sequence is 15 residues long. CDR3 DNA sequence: TGTGCCAGCAGCTTAGGGGGGACAGGTCGATACGAGCAGTACTTC. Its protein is CASSLGGTGRYEQYF.